This TCR beta chain was identified during a study of blood T cell repertoires in COVID-19. Study context: Acute-phase and convalescent COVID-19 samples originated in the United States, Italy and Spain.

The V gene end was trimmed by 3 bases and the J gene end by 1 base; junction bases not matched to a gene: 4. The germline V gene has CDR1 SNHLY and CDR2 FYNNEI. This CDR3 comprises 15 residues. Measured with immunoSEQ multiplex PCR; TCRdb has only the in-frame clones, and not every one. The sample gives 150,000 to 200,000 clones, about 85% of which show up once; roughly 7.7% is in the top ten. V usage is TRBV2 and J usage is TRBJ2-5; the match to TRBD1 covers 8 bases. The sequence was obtained from a woman in her sixties with acute or convalescent COVID-19. Material for sequencing was peripheral blood. The CDR3 nucleotides are TGTGCCAGCAGTGACAGGGGGCTCCTCCAAGAGACCCAGTACTTC. This encodes CASSDRGLLQETQYF. Drawing the rest from reference TRBV2 and TRBJ2-5, the complete variable domain is EPEVTQTPSHQVTQMGQEVILRCVPISNHLYFYWYRQILGQKVEFLVSFYNNEISEKSEIFDDQFSVERPDGSNFTLKIRSTKLEDSAMYFCASSDRGLLQETQYFGPGTRLLVL.